One sample yielded the 17 T cell receptor beta chains listed below, sequenced in a study of blood T cell repertoires in COVID-19. The assay was immunoSEQ multiplex PCR, and TCRdb's table has in-frame clones only and misses some. There are 65,000 to 100,000 clones in the sample; 80% to 90% occur only once, and roughly 8.9% lies in the top ten. Material for sequencing was peripheral blood. The source is a man in his forties or fifties with acute or convalescent COVID-19.

V is TRBV2 and J is TRBJ2-2; D gene uncertain. This CDR3 contains 14 residues. Trimming removed 1 base from V and 7 bases from J, with 10 bases in between. Germline V CDR1 and CDR2: SNHLY, FYNNEI. In DNA form, the CDR3 reads TGTGCCAGCAGTGAAGGTCTTGTCGTCGGGGAGCTGTTTTTT. Residues: CASSEGLVVGELFF.

CDR3 in amino acids: CASSTTSGGRAGELFF. The CDR3, as DNA: TGTGCCAGCAGCACAACTAGCGGGGGTAGGGCCGGGGAGCTGTTTTTT. The chain links TRBV5-4 to TRBJ2-2; 11 bases are shared with TRBD2. The CDR3 has 16 amino acids. The V gene's germline CDR1 is SGHNT and CDR2 YYREEE (reference sequence). J lost 6 bases, V lost 4 bases, and 8 bases had no gene match.

The chain joins TRBV30 to TRBJ1-2, with a possible D match to TRBD1 (6 bases). The CDR3 length is 14 residues. Germline CDR1 GTSNPN, CDR2 SVGIG (reference sequence). The ends were cut back, 5 bases at V and 4 bases at J, with 17 bases in the middle. CDR3 sequence: CAWGQPLSTYGYTF. The CDR3 nucleotides are TGTGCCTGGGGACAGCCACTAAGCACCTATGGCTACACCTTC. The variable domain in full, completed from reference TRBV30 and TRBJ1-2, reads SQTIHQWPATLVQPVGSPLSLECTVEGTSNPNLYWYRQAAGRGLQLLFYSVGIGQISSEVPQNLSASRPQDRQFILSSKKLLLSDSGFYLCAWGQPLSTYGYTFGSGTRLTVV.

J is TRBJ1-2 and V is TRBV30; a weak D match, TRBD1 (6 bases). Germline CDR1 reads GTSNPN; CDR2 reads SVGIG (reference sequence). CDR3 length equals 14 residues. Trimming removed 0 bases from V and 5 bases from J, with 13 bases in between. DNA of the CDR3: TGTGCCTGGAGTGTACTGGGGGCGCGGTATGGCTACACCTTC. Its translation: CAWSVLGARYGYTF.

The rearrangement joins TRBV6-5 to TRBJ1-4, with TRBD1 matching 8 bases. From germline, CDR1 is MNHEY and CDR2 SVGAGI. The ends lost 4 bases at V and 8 bases at J; junction bases unmatched: 6. The CDR3 has 14 residues. The CDR3 nucleotides are TGTGCCAGCAGTTTAACACAGGGGGGAGAAAAACTGTTTTTT. It codes for CASSLTQGGEKLFF.

The chain uses TRBV7-6 and TRBJ1-4, with a possible D match to TRBD1 (5 bases). Germline V CDR1 and CDR2: SGHVS, FNYEAQ. The CDR3 has 15 residues. V was pared by 1 base and J by 6 bases, with 12 bases between. The CDR3 DNA is TGTGCCAGCAGCTTAGGAAGACAGACCGATGAAAAACTGTTTTTT. Translated: CASSLGRQTDEKLFF.

This chain uses TRBV27 with TRBJ2-1; 7 bases match TRBD2. Germline lookup yields CDR1 MNHEY and CDR2 SMNVEV (reference sequence). The CDR3 runs to 14 residues. V gave up 4 bases and J gave up 8 bases; unmatched junction bases: 8. The CDR3 region is CASSSPGTIHEQFF. The CDR3 DNA reads as TGTGCCAGCAGTTCACCTGGGACTATCCATGAGCAGTTCTTC.

This chain links TRBV6-5 with TRBJ2-2, with D tentatively TRBD1 (5 bases). Germline V gene lookup returns CDR1 MNHEY and CDR2 SVGAGI. This CDR3 has 15 residues. The ends were cut back, 4 bases at V and 0 bases at J, with 9 bases in the middle. Here the CDR3 reads CASSLGRANTGELFF. The CDR3 nucleotides read TGTGCCAGCAGTTTGGGCAGGGCGAACACCGGGGAGCTGTTTTTT.

The chain recombines TRBV2 with TRBJ1-2, with 7 bases fitting TRBD1. Germline V lookup: CDR1 SNHLY, CDR2 FYNNEI. After removal of 4 bases from V and 0 bases from J, the junction contained 5 bases not matched to a gene. The length of the CDR3 is 15 residues. This CDR3 reads CASSGDRLANYGYTF. The CDR3 coding sequence is TGTGCCAGCAGTGGGGACAGATTAGCTAACTATGGCTACACCTTC.

V and J are TRBV7-3 and TRBJ1-6; maybe TRBD1 (6 bases). The length of the CDR3 is 14 residues. V was pared by 3 bases and J by 7 bases, with 10 bases between. Germline V lookup: CDR1 SGHTA, CDR2 FQGTGA. CDR3 in amino acids: CASSLGAENSPLHF. As DNA, the CDR3 is TGTGCCAGCAGCTTGGGGGCAGAGAATTCACCCCTCCACTTT.

The chain couples TRBV30 to TRBJ1-1; TRBD1 aligns across 8 bases. The CDR3 has 16 residues. The germline V gene encodes CDR1 GTSNPN and CDR2 SVGIG (reference sequence). J lost 1 base, V lost 4 bases, and 11 bases had no gene match. The DNA for the CDR3 is TGTGCCTGGATCCCAGGACAGGGTCGTACGAACACTGAAGCTTTCTTT. Translating gives CAWIPGQGRTNTEAFF.

The CDR3 sequence: CASSSVGGETQYF. The CDR3 DNA sequence: TGTGCCAGCAGCTCGGTGGGGGGAGAGACCCAGTACTTC. The rearrangement uses TRBV11-2 and TRBJ2-5, with a weak D call TRBD2 (6 bases). V dropped 4 bases and J dropped 4 bases, with 10 bases sitting between them. Per germline, CDR1 SGHAT and CDR2 FQNNGV. The length of the CDR3 is 13 residues.

The CDR3 DNA is TGTGCCAGCAGCCCCCGTCAAGGGGGACTACGATTCTACACCTTC. It specifies CASSPRQGGLRFYTF. The chain has TRBV3-1 (or the pseudogene TRBV3-2) and TRBJ1-2; the D gene is possibly TRBD1 (6 bases). This CDR3 has 15 amino acids. The V and J ends lost 4 bases and 10 bases respectively, with 22 bases between them. CDR1 and CDR2 (germline): LGHDT, YNNKEL (reference sequence).

The chain employs TRBV11-3 and TRBJ2-7; 8 nucleotides match TRBD1. Trimming removed 5 bases from V and 6 bases from J; junction bases left unmatched: 6. The CDR3 runs 13 residues. The V gene's germline CDR1 is SGHNT and CDR2 YENEEA. As DNA, the CDR3 is TGTGCCAGCAGCGTCGGGACAGGTAGCGAGCAGTACGTC. Encoded protein: CASSVGTGSEQYV.

A word on this clone: Germline and junction disagree at one end, which may indicate a read error. The chain combines TRBV6-2 or TRBV6-3 with TRBJ1-1; the match to TRBD1 covers 8 bases. The CDR3 has 13 amino acids. Germline V CDR1 and CDR2: MNHEY, SVGEGT. The CDR3 loop is CASSSDRALANRF. The CDR3 region has the DNA TGTGCCAGCAGCTCGGACAGGGCCCTCGCCAACCGTTTT.

The V and J genes are TRBV5-1 and TRBJ2-7; a possible D gene is TRBD2 (7 bases). Trimming stripped 3 bases from V and 2 bases from J, with 9 bases between. The CDR3 loop spans 13 amino acids. CDR1 is SGHRS and CDR2 is YFSETQ in the germline V gene. DNA of the CDR3: TGCGCCAGCAGCTGGGAGGGGGCCTACGAGCAGTACTTC. Protein product: CASSWEGAYEQYF.

A remark on this clone: This same CDR3 is encoded by further DNA sequences in the sample. The rearrangement links TRBV2 to TRBJ1-6, with 7 bases aligning to TRBD1. This CDR3 is built from 13 residues. Germline assignment: CDR1 SNHLY and CDR2 FYNNEI. J was trimmed by 7 bases and V by 3 bases; bases with no gene match: 0. As DNA, the CDR3 is TGTGCCAGCAGTGAGACAGGGAATTCACCCCTCCACTTT. Protein: CASSETGNSPLHF.